Below are 20 T cell receptor beta chains sequenced from a single sample in a study of CD8+ T cells in alopecia areata (dated 2018 in TCRdb). The sample's time point label, in plain terms: around 28 days on oral tofacitinib. The treatment or condition label for this specimen denotes: oral pan-JAK inhibitor, 5-10 mg twice daily. Receptor amplification or capture employed the immunoSEQ multiplex PCR assay. For TCR sequencing, RNA was extracted from every sample and reverse transcribed into cDNA to serve as template. TCRdb's version of the immuneACCESS table is confined to in-frame rearrangements and falls short of the full clone set. An unresolved V gene accounts for under half of the shortfall where checked; the remainder is of unknown origin. This sample has some 130,000 clones in its table, and 45% to 65% of those were observed once. The leading ten clones occupy approximately 16% of the sample.

The sequencing here drew on CD8+ T cells sorted from blood, taken at week 4, from a patient treated with tofacitinib. The receptors were gathered from a human donor with alopecia areata.

This chain connects TRBV6-5 to TRBJ2-7; D is undetermined. Trimming pared 6 bases from V and 5 bases from J, leaving 14 bases between. This CDR3 has 13 residues. CDR1 is MNHEY, CDR2 SVGAGI, per germline. CDR3 sequence (DNA): TGTGCCAGCAGGATGACCTCAGGAGACGAGCAGTACTTC. Protein sequence: CASRMTSGDEQYF.

CDR3 nucleotides: TGTGCCAGCAGTGAAGTGGGATCTCCCACAGATACGCAGTATTTT. This sequence encodes CASSEVGSPTDTQYF. J is TRBJ2-3 and V is TRBV2, with unresolved D. This CDR3 comprises 15 residues. The V gene's germline CDR1 is SNHLY and CDR2 FYNNEI. Trimming left V 1 base short and J 2 bases short, with 10 bases between.

This clone was observed a single time. The chain joins TRBV5-1 to TRBJ2-7; 11 bases are a match to TRBD1. Germline V gives CDR1 SGHRS, CDR2 YFSETQ. The junction had 8 bases not matched to a gene; V was cut back by 0 bases and J by 6 bases. This CDR3 is 16 amino acids long. CDR3 nucleotide sequence: TGCGCCAGCAGCTTGGCCTCGAGGACAGGGGGCTTCGAGCAGTACTTC. It encodes CASSLASRTGGFEQYF.

V gene TRBV5-1 combines with J gene TRBJ2-5; weak D call: TRBD1 (6 bases). Germline CDR1 SGHRS, CDR2 YFSETQ. Deletions cut 2 bases from V and 2 bases from J, with 13 bases between. The CDR3 sequence is 15 residues long. CDR3 sequence: CASSFAGTHQETQYF. CDR3 DNA sequence: TGCGCCAGCAGCTTCGCCGGGACACATCAAGAGACCCAGTACTTC.

This chain uses TRBV11-2 with TRBJ1-2, with D possibly TRBD1 on 6 matching bases. V shed 5 bases and J shed 8 bases, with 12 bases lying between them. Germline V lookup: CDR1 SGHAT, CDR2 FQNNGV. The CDR3 contains 12 residues. CDR3: CASSIGRGGYTF. Here the CDR3 DNA reads TGTGCCAGCAGCATAGGCAGGGGAGGCTACACCTTC.

This chain uses TRBV2 with TRBJ2-1; weak D call: TRBD1 (5 bases). Germline CDR1 reads SNHLY; CDR2 reads FYNNEI. The CDR3 loop spans 13 amino acids. Trimming left V 3 bases short and J 7 bases short, with 10 bases between. CDR3 residues: CASSDGRANEQFF. In nucleotides, the CDR3 is TGTGCCAGCAGTGATGGCAGGGCGAATGAGCAGTTCTTC. The whole variable domain, remainder taken from reference TRBV2 and TRBJ2-1, is EPEVTQTPSHQVTQMGQEVILRCVPISNHLYFYWYRQILGQKVEFLVSFYNNEISEKSEIFDDQFSVERPDGSNFTLKIRSTKLEDSAMYFCASSDGRANEQFFGPGTRLTVL.

The rearrangement uses TRBV9 and TRBJ1-6, with D possibly TRBD1 on 5 matching bases. CDR1 is SGDLS, CDR2 YYNGEE, per germline. The CDR3 consists of 15 residues. The V end was cut by 4 bases, the J end by 6 bases, with 14 bases between. The CDR3 coding sequence is TGTGCCAGCAGCCCCTTTGGGGGTCCTAATTCACCCCTCCACTTT. Its protein is CASSPFGGPNSPLHF.

CDR3: CSGGVGTEAFF. CDR3 nucleotide sequence: TGCAGTGGAGGAGTTGGCACTGAAGCTTTCTTT. The J gene is TRBJ1-1, the V gene TRBV20-1, with no clear D. The germline V gene has CDR1 DFQATT and CDR2 SNEGSKA (reference sequence). The V and J ends lost 7 bases and 4 bases respectively, with 10 bases between them. This CDR3 comprises 11 residues.

In its sample, this clone was seen a few times. Other nucleotide sequences in the sample specify the same CDR3. The chain is built from TRBV27 and TRBJ2-1, with D possibly matching TRBD2 (5 bases). From germline, CDR1 is MNHEY and CDR2 SMNVEV (reference sequence). The CDR3 loop spans 12 amino acids. The V gene lost 3 bases and the J gene lost 7 bases, with 7 bases spanning the gap. The chain's CDR3 is CASSFGGNEQFF. The CDR3 DNA is TGTGCCAGCAGTTTTGGAGGAAATGAGCAGTTCTTC.

This chain joins TRBV30 and TRBJ2-3; TRBD1 aligns across 8 bases. This CDR3 has 16 residues. Germline assignment: CDR1 GTSNPN and CDR2 SVGIG (reference sequence). After removal of 1 base from V and 2 bases from J, the junction contained 8 bases not matched to a gene. CDR3 region: CAWSGGQGRDTDTQYF. The DNA for the CDR3 is TGTGCCTGGAGTGGTGGACAGGGACGGGACACAGATACGCAGTATTTT.

The chain uses TRBV5-1 and TRBJ2-7; D is perhaps TRBD1 or TRBD2 (5 bases each). CDR3 length: 17 amino acids. The germline gives CDR1 SGHRS, CDR2 YFSETQ. V was pared by 0 bases and J by 2 bases, with 18 bases between. This chain's CDR3 is CASSLGTPGLLPYEQYF. CDR3 nucleotide sequence: TGCGCCAGCAGCTTGGGGACTCCGGGGCTTCTACCCTACGAGCAGTACTTC.

This clone appeared a few times. The genes are TRBV29-1 and TRBJ1-2; 10 positions match TRBD1. The CDR3 has 13 amino acids. From germline, CDR1 is SQVTM and CDR2 ANQGSEA. V gave up 6 bases and J gave up 2 bases; unmatched junction bases: 3. In nucleotides, the CDR3 is TGCAGCGTCCGGGGACAGGGGAACTATGGCTACACCTTC. It yields the protein CSVRGQGNYGYTF.

The chain has TRBV7-9 and TRBJ2-5; D is uncertain. Trimming removed 5 bases at V and 2 bases at J, with 6 bases between. The CDR3 contains 12 residues. The germline gives CDR1 SEHNR, CDR2 FQNEAQ (reference sequence). The CDR3 is CASSQSQETQYF. The CDR3 region has the DNA TGTGCCAGCAGCCAGTCTCAAGAGACCCAGTACTTC.

The CDR3 sequence: CASSPHPATAFYEQYF. CDR3 DNA: TGCGCCAGCAGCCCCCACCCAGCCACAGCTTTCTACGAGCAGTACTTC. The chain combines TRBV4-1 with TRBJ2-7; D gene uncertain. V shed 4 bases and J shed 3 bases, with 19 bases lying between them. The CDR3 sequence is 16 residues long. CDR1 and CDR2 from the germline V gene are MGHRA and YSYEKL.

This clone was detected only a few times. The chain has TRBV2 and TRBJ2-3, with TRBD2 matching over 11 bases. After removal of 8 bases from V and 0 bases from J, the junction contained 7 bases not matched to a gene. The CDR3 spans 16 residues. CDR1 and CDR2 from the germline V gene are SNHLY and FYNNEI. CDR3 region: CASYGLAGTSTDTQYF. The CDR3 DNA follows: TGTGCCAGCTATGGACTAGCGGGTACTAGCACAGATACGCAGTATTTT.

The rearrangement uses TRBV4-3 and TRBJ2-3; D call uncertain. In germline, CDR1 is LGHNA, CDR2 YSLEER. V lost 2 bases and J 5 bases, leaving 14 bases between the germline ends. This CDR3 is 15 amino acids long. CDR3 DNA: TGCGCCAGCAGCCAACTCACCGCCGCCCAAGATACGCAGTATTTT. Amino acid sequence: CASSQLTAAQDTQYF.

V usage is TRBV13 and J usage is TRBJ2-1; TRBD1 agrees at 10 bases. The CDR3 is 15 amino acids. Trimming took 5 bases from V and 5 from J; bases not matched to a gene: 6. The germline CDR1 and CDR2 sequences are PRHDT and FYEKMQ (reference sequence). The CDR3 loop reads CASSARGTGDNEQFF. The CDR3 DNA reads as TGTGCCAGCAGCGCGCGCGGGACAGGGGACAATGAGCAGTTCTTC.

This clone was found many times. The rearrangement links TRBV7-6 to TRBJ2-6; TRBD1 matches at 7 bases. V was clipped by 5 bases and J by 0 bases; unmatched bases: 10. Looked up from germline, CDR1 is SGHVS and CDR2 is FNYEAQ. CDR3 length: 18 amino acids. The CDR3 DNA follows: TGTGCCAGCAGCGCCTACAGGGGTCCCCACTCTGGGGCCAACGTCCTGACTTTC. Translating it yields CASSAYRGPHSGANVLTF.

The chain joins TRBV27 to TRBJ1-5; TRBD1 is a possible D gene (6 bases). Trimming pared 7 bases from V and 10 bases from J, leaving 20 bases between. Germline V lookup: CDR1 MNHEY, CDR2 SMNVEV (reference sequence). The CDR3 has 14 residues. CDR3 sequence: CASKETGSISPQHF. The CDR3 nucleotides are TGTGCCAGCAAAGAAACAGGGAGTATCAGCCCCCAGCATTTT.

This clone was seen a few times. The DNA of the CDR3 is TGTGCCAGCAGTTTAGTAGGGGGCAGTGAGGCCGGGGAGCTGTTTTTT. It codes for CASSLVGGSEAGELFF. The chain links TRBV27 to TRBJ2-2; 7 bases align to TRBD1. The CDR3 covers 16 residues. Germline V gene sequence: CDR1 MNHEY, CDR2 SMNVEV (reference sequence). Unmatched junction bases numbered 9, after V lost 2 bases and J lost 6 bases.